Sequencing of this T cell receptor (beta chain) was carried out in a study of cytomegalovirus exposure and HLA in healthy donors. Study-level results: The authors later linked a missense DCLRE1C variant to TCR beta V- and J-gene trimming. Researchers counted about 150 TCR beta chains as cytomegalovirus-associated.

The study ran its PCR with 60 Vbeta and 13 Jbeta primers. The data were produced by immunoSEQ multiplex PCR, yet TCRdb's version contains in-frame clones alone and is incomplete. The table includes approximately 130,000 clones, roughly four fifths detected once. This clone is a singleton in its sample. Its antigen is unknown. The CDR3 spans 13 residues. Per germline, CDR1 SQVTM and CDR2 ANQGSEA. V gene TRBV29-1 combines with J gene TRBJ2-1, with 7 bases lining up with TRBD1. Sequenced sample: PBMCs. The sequence derives from a woman aged 50 to 65 in good health and CMV-seronegative. The CDR3 protein is CSDQDRLMDEQFF. CDR3 DNA sequence: TGCAGTGATCAGGACAGGCTTATGGATGAGCAGTTCTTC.